This entry is about one T cell receptor beta chain. Its target is unknown. Assay used: immunoSEQ multiplex PCR; TCRdb lists only in-frame clones, some missing. The sample lists about 330,000 clones; approximately 79% were seen once. CDR1 and CDR2 (germline): ENHRY, SYGVKD. This CDR3 is built from 14 residues. V was shortened by 4 bases and J by 7 bases, with 16 bases between the two germline ends. The data were taken from a study of shared clonotypes between healthy human individuals. Study at large: Three plates each covered CD4 naive and memory; CD8 naive two, CD8 memory one. Overall study findings and caveats: The sharing of 5% to 6.5% of naive CD4 clonotypes was seen across several donors.

The TCR sequence derives from a man aged 30 to 39 in good health. The chain employs TRBV10-3 and TRBJ1-1, with D hard to call. The sample comprised memory CD4+ T cells sorted from blood. Subset here: CD45RA-negative fraction. CDR3 in amino acids: CAISATQTDNEAFF. The CDR3 region has the DNA TGTGCCATCAGTGCTACACAGACCGATAATGAAGCTTTCTTT.